The 10 T cell receptor beta chains below come from one sample, sequenced in a study of blood T cell repertoires in COVID-19. Sequenced by immunoSEQ multiplex PCR; TCRdb stores in-frame clones only, minus some. The table includes a few hundred thousand clones, roughly 77% detected once. Sequenced sample: peripheral blood. Every receptor here comes from a woman of 80 years or more with acute or convalescent COVID-19.

In this sample, this clone turned up once. The chain is built from TRBV3-1 (or the pseudogene TRBV3-2) and TRBJ2-5; 9 nucleotides agree with TRBD2. V shed 5 bases, J shed 4 bases, and the junction held 2 bases outside the gene matches. Germline V gene lookup returns CDR1 LGHDT and CDR2 YNNKEL (reference sequence). The CDR3 spans 13 residues. The chain's CDR3 is CASSLAGAETQYF. The CDR3 DNA reads as TGTGCCAGCAGCTTAGCGGGGGCAGAGACCCAGTACTTC.

The chain recombines TRBV15 with TRBJ1-6, with TRBD1 matching 10 bases. CDR1 is LNHNV, CDR2 YYDKDF, per germline (reference sequence). The V segment lost 4 bases and the J segment 8 bases; nucleotides outside the gene matches: 2. The CDR3 is made up of 14 amino acids. CDR3 DNA: TGTGCCACCAGCACGGGACAGGGGTATTCACCCCTCCACTTT. The encoded protein is CATSTGQGYSPLHF.

J is TRBJ1-6 and V is TRBV11-2; D remains ambiguous. CDR3 size: 16 residues. The germline CDR1 and CDR2 sequences are SGHAT and FQNNGV. V lost 1 base, J lost 10 bases, and 17 bases lay in between. The CDR3, as DNA: TGTGCCAGCAGCTTAGGAGTCAGGCCCAATCGATCACCCCTCCACTTT. Its protein is CASSLGVRPNRSPLHF.

The sample holds a few counts of this clone. CDR3 DNA sequence: TGTGCCAGCAGCTTAATAGCGGGGGCGAGGAATGAGCAGTTCTTC. Its translation is CASSLIAGARNEQFF. The rearrangement uses TRBV11-2 and TRBJ2-1, with TRBD2 matching 9 bases. CDR3 length: 15 residues. Germline values: CDR1 SGHAT, CDR2 FQNNGV. V was clipped by 2 bases and J by 7 bases; unmatched bases: 6.

This clone was observed a few times. The rearrangement links TRBV2 to TRBJ2-2; D possibly corresponds to TRBD2 (6 bases). The CDR3 runs to 14 residues. V was pared by 6 bases and J by 0 bases, with 8 bases between. Germline CDR1 is SNHLY and CDR2 is FYNNEI. The CDR3 region has the DNA TGTGCCAGCAGGGCGGGGCCGAACACCGGGGAGCTGTTTTTT. It yields the protein CASRAGPNTGELFF. The variable domain in full, with the rest retrieved from reference TRBV2 and TRBJ2-2, is EPEVTQTPSHQVTQMGQEVILRCVPISNHLYFYWYRQILGQKVEFLVSFYNNEISEKSEIFDDQFSVERPDGSNFTLKIRSTKLEDSAMYFCASRAGPNTGELFFGEGSRLTVL.

The chain recombines TRBV4-3 with TRBJ1-5; no reliable D call. Germline values: CDR1 LGHNA, CDR2 YSLEER. Deletions cut 0 bases from V and 4 bases from J, with 13 bases between. This CDR3 contains 16 residues. The CDR3 coding sequence is TGCGCCAGCAGCCAAGATCTAAGCACGGGGAATCAGCCCCAGCATTTT. This encodes CASSQDLSTGNQPQHF.

CDR3 sequence (DNA): TGTGCCAGCAGTCAGGGACAGTATAATTCACCCCTCCACTTT. As protein: CASSQGQYNSPLHF. The chain combines TRBV6-5 with TRBJ1-6; 7 bases map to TRBD1. The CDR3 totals 14 residues. V gave up 5 bases and J gave up 4 bases; unmatched junction bases: 2. Germline assignment: CDR1 MNHEY and CDR2 SVGAGI.

The chain combines TRBV30 with TRBJ2-5, with D possibly matching TRBD1 (7 bases). Germline V gene lookup returns CDR1 GTSNPN and CDR2 SVGIG (reference sequence). V was shortened by 2 bases and J by 2 bases, with 18 bases between the two germline ends. The CDR3 contains 16 residues. The CDR3 sequence: CAWSFGLAGGQETQYF. As DNA, the CDR3 is TGTGCCTGGAGTTTCGGGTTGGCAGGGGGGCAAGAGACCCAGTACTTC.

A word on this clone: The same CDR3 arises from other DNA sequences in this sample as well. The J gene is TRBJ2-1, the V gene TRBV18; 12 bases align to TRBD2. CDR3 length equals 15 residues. Germline trimming cut 3 bases from V and 5 bases from J; bases unmatched to any gene: 2. The germline gives CDR1 KGHSH, CDR2 LQKENI. CDR3 sequence reads: CASSPGLAGNNEQFF. CDR3 nucleotide sequence: TGTGCCAGCTCACCGGGACTAGCGGGTAACAATGAGCAGTTCTTC.

V usage is TRBV13 and J usage is TRBJ2-7; tentatively, D is TRBD2 (6 bases). Germline lookup yields CDR1 PRHDT and CDR2 FYEKMQ (reference sequence). There are 16 residues in the CDR3. V lost 0 bases and J lost 2, with 14 bases in between. The CDR3 DNA follows: TGTGCCAGCAGCTTAGGCGGAGGGACTCTAACCTACGAGCAGTACTTC. Translated: CASSLGGGTLTYEQYF.